These 13 T cell receptor beta chains share one sample of origin, sequenced in a study of graft-versus-host responses after intestinal transplantation. Measured with immunoSEQ multiplex PCR; TCRdb has only the in-frame clones, and not every one. The table records about 43,000 clones, about 95% of them present only once. The sequencing here drew on PBMCs, taken roughly 51 weeks after intestinal transplant. These receptors originate from a human patient who received an intestinal transplant, so some T cells may come from the graft donor.

This chain connects TRBV5-1 to TRBJ2-5; 9 nucleotides match TRBD1. Losses at the gene ends were 3 bases for V and 5 bases for J; bases not matched to a gene: 2. From germline, CDR1 is SGHRS and CDR2 YFSETQ. This CDR3 is built from 13 residues. CDR3 nucleotide sequence: TGCGCCAGCAGCTGGACAGGGGAGGAGACCCAGTACTTC. Amino acids: CASSWTGEETQYF.

As DNA, the CDR3 is TGTGCCAGCAGCGTAGCCCCGGGGGGCGCCTACAATGAGCAGTTCTTC. This sequence encodes CASSVAPGGAYNEQFF. The chain uses TRBV9 and TRBJ2-1; tentatively, D is TRBD2 (7 bases). V lost 0 bases, J lost 2 bases, and 12 bases lay in between. This CDR3 is built from 16 residues. Germline CDR1 reads SGDLS; CDR2 reads YYNGEE.

The chain employs TRBV5-1 and TRBJ1-3, with D tentatively TRBD1 (5 bases). V was clipped by 3 bases and J by 6 bases, with 16 bases between them. CDR3 size: 15 residues. Germline-derived CDR1 and CDR2 are SGHRS and YFSETQ. This CDR3 is CASSSPGDELNTIYF. DNA for the CDR3: TGCGCCAGCAGCTCCCCGGGGGATGAATTAAACACCATATATTTT.

This chain links TRBV4-1 with TRBJ2-4; possibly TRBD2 for D (5 bases). Germline V gene data show CDR1 as MGHRA and CDR2 as YSYEKL. The V end was cut by 1 base, the J end by 1 base, with 17 bases between. CDR3 length equals 18 residues. The CDR3 is CASSQVPPSGLAKNIQYF. CDR3 bases: TGCGCCAGCAGCCAAGTCCCGCCCAGCGGTCTCGCCAAAAACATTCAGTACTTC.

The chain uses TRBV5-4 and TRBJ2-7, with 8 bases aligning to TRBD1. The CDR3 is made up of 15 amino acids. Looked up from germline, CDR1 is SGHNT and CDR2 is YYREEE (reference sequence). Germline trimming cut 2 bases from V and 3 bases from J; bases unmatched to any gene: 7. Written as DNA, the CDR3 is TGTGCCAGCAGCTTTAATGACGACAGGGGCTACGAGCAGTACTTC. Its protein is CASSFNDDRGYEQYF.

This chain joins TRBV28 and TRBJ1-5, with TRBD1 as a possible D gene (5 bases). Between the trimmed V and J ends, which lost 6 bases and 5 bases, there was a span of 8 bases. The CDR3 length is 12 residues. CDR1 is MDHEN, CDR2 SYDVKM, per germline. The CDR3 loop reads CASSTGDQPQHF. As DNA, the CDR3 is TGTGCCAGCAGCACGGGGGATCAGCCCCAGCATTTT.

This clone was detected only once. The chain is built from TRBV6-5 and TRBJ1-1, with D unresolved. The V end lost 6 bases, the J end lost 5 bases, and 13 bases lay between the germline ends. There are 13 residues in the CDR3. Germline values: CDR1 MNHEY, CDR2 SVGAGI. CDR3 residues: CASSLPWATEAFF. DNA of the CDR3: TGTGCCAGCAGCCTCCCCTGGGCGACTGAAGCTTTCTTT.

V usage is TRBV4-1 and J usage is TRBJ1-2; D is uncertain. V lost 1 base to trimming and J lost 2 bases, with 14 bases between them. CDR1 is MGHRA, CDR2 YSYEKL, per germline. The CDR3 loop spans 16 amino acids. CDR3: CASSQVDLPGNYGYTF. The CDR3 coding sequence is TGCGCCAGCAGCCAAGTGGACCTCCCGGGGAACTATGGCTACACCTTC.

This rearrangement joins TRBV19 to TRBJ2-1; 7 nucleotides match TRBD2. After removal of 8 bases from V and 4 bases from J, the junction contained 14 bases not matched to a gene. The CDR3 spans 16 residues. The V gene's germline CDR1 is LNHDA and CDR2 SQIVND (reference sequence). The CDR3 nucleotides are TGTGCCAGTGAAGCTAGCGGTATGGGGGGTTACAATGAGCAGTTCTTC. It yields the protein CASEASGMGGYNEQFF.

This rearrangement joins TRBV29-1 to TRBJ2-5, with D possibly called TRBD1 or TRBD2 (5 bases each). Trimming left V 5 bases short and J 2 bases short, with 15 bases between. The CDR3 consists of 14 residues. Germline-derived CDR1 and CDR2 are SQVTM and ANQGSEA. This CDR3 reads CSVSGLAGQETQYF. In DNA form, the CDR3 reads TGCAGCGTTTCAGGGCTGGCGGGTCAAGAGACCCAGTACTTC.

V usage is TRBV30 and J usage is TRBJ2-5; the D is unclear. CDR1 and CDR2 from the germline V gene are GTSNPN and SVGIG (reference sequence). Trimming removed 0 bases from V and 5 bases from J, with 10 bases in between. This CDR3 region has 13 residues. This CDR3 is CAWSVTVRETQYF. CDR3 DNA: TGTGCCTGGAGTGTAACAGTTCGGGAGACCCAGTACTTC.

The CDR3: CARSLDYGTARGCYTF. The CDR3 bases are TGTGCCAGAAGCTTGGATTACGGCACAGCCCGTGGGTGCTACACCTTC. The chain joins TRBV5-3 to TRBJ1-2; D not certain. TRBV5-3 is an ORF, with its function uncertain. V dropped 0 bases and J dropped 9 bases, with 21 bases sitting between them. The CDR3 is 16 residues long.

This chain links TRBV5-5 with TRBJ1-2, with TRBD1 matching 7 bases. The CDR3 sequence is 18 residues long. V gave up 4 bases and J gave up 2 bases; unmatched junction bases: 17. Germline lookup yields CDR1 SGHKS and CDR2 YYEKEE (reference sequence). The DNA of the CDR3 is TGTGCCAGCAGCCGATACGGCGGCAGGGACAGCCCAAACTATGGCTACACCTTC. Translating it yields CASSRYGGRDSPNYGYTF. The full variable domain, completed using reference TRBV5-5 and TRBJ1-2, is DAGVTQSPTHLIKTRGQQVTLRCSPISGHKSVSWYQQVLGQGPQFIFQYYEKEERGRGNFPDRFSARQFPNYSSELNVNALLLGDSALYLCASSRYGGRDSPNYGYTFGSGTRLTVV.